A single sample is the source of the 15 T cell receptor beta chains below, sequenced in a study of blood T cell repertoires in COVID-19. Generated by immunoSEQ multiplex PCR, the TCRdb table keeps only in-frame clones and is missing some. In the table there are 200,000 to 250,000 clones, about nine tenths of which are singletons. The sample consisted of peripheral blood. The receptors were gathered from a woman aged 55-69 years who had recovered from COVID-19.

This chain joins TRBV6-5 and TRBJ1-1; TRBD1 matches at 9 bases. Trimming removed 1 base from V and 0 bases from J; junction bases left unmatched: 0. The CDR3 is made up of 15 amino acids. Germline CDR1 reads MNHEY; CDR2 reads SVGAGI. DNA of the CDR3: TGTGCCAGCAGTTACTGGGACAGGGTGAACACTGAAGCTTTCTTT. Its translation is CASSYWDRVNTEAFF.

This clone appeared a single time. V gene TRBV13 combines with J gene TRBJ1-2; D possibly corresponds to TRBD1 (5 bases). CDR3 length: 15 residues. V lost 4 bases and J 0 bases, leaving 12 bases between the germline ends. In germline, CDR1 is PRHDT, CDR2 FYEKMQ (reference sequence). DNA of the CDR3: TGTGCCAGCAGCTGGGGGGTCGGTACTAACTATGGCTACACCTTC. The encoded protein is CASSWGVGTNYGYTF. The full variable domain, in which reference TRBV13 and TRBJ1-2 provide the parts outside the CDR3, is AAGVIQSPRHLIKEKRETATLKCYPIPRHDTVYWYQQGPGQDPQFLISFYEKMQSDKGSIPDRFSAQQFSDYHSELNMSSLELGDSALYFCASSWGVGTNYGYTFGSGTRLTVV.

This rearrangement joins TRBV11-3 to TRBJ2-3; TRBD2 is a possible D gene (6 bases). The CDR3 runs to 14 residues. The ends were cut back, 2 bases at V and 9 bases at J, with 15 bases in the middle. CDR1 SGHNT and CDR2 YENEEA come from the germline V gene. CDR3 DNA sequence: TGTGCCAGCAGCTTATTCCCAGGGACTGGGACGCAGTATTTT. Translated, it gives CASSLFPGTGTQYF.

The V call is TRBV6-5, the J call TRBJ2-5, with 8 positions matching TRBD1. The CDR3 has 15 residues. Germline values: CDR1 MNHEY, CDR2 SVGAGI. After removal of 0 bases from V and 6 bases from J, the junction contained 6 bases not matched to a gene. CDR3 bases: TGTGCCAGCAGTTACTCCTGGACAGGGAGGCAGACCCAGTACTTC. Its protein product is CASSYSWTGRQTQYF.

This chain joins TRBV3-1 (or the pseudogene TRBV3-2) and TRBJ1-2; D call uncertain. Per germline, CDR1 LGHDT and CDR2 YNNKEL (reference sequence). The V end was cut by 0 bases, the J end by 4 bases, with 12 bases between. The CDR3 extends over 15 amino acids. CDR3 amino acids: CASSQDLETLYGYTF. For the CDR3, the DNA is TGTGCCAGCAGCCAAGATTTAGAGACACTCTATGGCTACACCTTC.

The chain has TRBV28 and TRBJ1-2, with D perhaps TRBD1 (6 bases). V lost 2 bases, J lost 6 bases, and 13 bases lay in between. Germline V gene sequence: CDR1 MDHEN, CDR2 SYDVKM. The CDR3 consists of 14 residues. CDR3 amino acids: CASSLSTGWNGYTF. The CDR3 nucleotides read TGTGCCAGCAGTTTAAGTACAGGGTGGAATGGCTACACCTTC.

The rearrangement links TRBV28 to TRBJ1-1; D unclear. The V gene's germline CDR1 is MDHEN and CDR2 SYDVKM. V was shortened by 3 bases and J by 4 bases, with 12 bases between the two germline ends. The CDR3 has 14 amino acids. Written as DNA, the CDR3 is TGTGCCAGCAGTTTCCAGGCGGCGGGCACTGAAGCTTTCTTT. It encodes CASSFQAAGTEAFF.

This chain links TRBV19 with TRBJ2-3, with TRBD2 identical over 8 bases. V was clipped by 2 bases and J by 5 bases; unmatched bases: 6. Germline V CDR1 and CDR2: LNHDA, SQIVND (reference sequence). CDR3 length: 15 amino acids. The CDR3, as DNA: TGTGCCAGTAGTATAACTAGCGGCAGCGGAGATACGCAGTATTTT. Encoded protein: CASSITSGSGDTQYF.

V usage is TRBV4-2 and J usage is TRBJ1-5; possible D gene TRBD1, 6 bases. Trimming left V 4 bases short and J 6 bases short, with 13 bases between. Per the germline V gene, CDR1 is LGHNA and CDR2 is YNFKEQ. The CDR3 totals 14 residues. The CDR3: CASSPPGGGQPQHF. The CDR3 bases are TGTGCCAGCAGCCCCCCTGGGGGCGGTCAGCCCCAGCATTTT.

The chain links TRBV3-1 (or the pseudogene TRBV3-2) to TRBJ1-2, with 12 bases lining up with TRBD1. CDR1 LGHDT and CDR2 YNNKEL come from the germline V gene (reference sequence). This CDR3 comprises 16 residues. The J segment lost 5 bases and the V segment lost 1 base, leaving 5 bases of the junction unmatched. CDR3 region: CASSQGDRGREYGYTF. CDR3 DNA: TGTGCCAGCAGCCAAGGGGACAGGGGGCGCGAATATGGCTACACCTTC.

This clone has just one count. The V and J genes are TRBV19 and TRBJ2-3, with 10 bases aligning to TRBD2. Trimming took 3 bases from V and 4 from J; bases not matched to a gene: 13. Per germline, CDR1 LNHDA and CDR2 SQIVND (reference sequence). This CDR3 has 18 residues. The CDR3 coding sequence is TGTGCCAGTAGTATTCCCCTCATTAGCGGGGGGCGGGCAGATACGCAGTATTTT. It is translated as CASSIPLISGGRADTQYF.

In nucleotides, the CDR3 is TGTGCCACCAGTGACCCGACCTCTAGCGTGAAGTCCCATGAGCAGTTCTTC. Amino acids: CATSDPTSSVKSHEQFF. The V and J genes are TRBV24-1 and TRBJ2-1; a possible D gene is TRBD2 (6 bases). The CDR3 covers 17 residues. Germline lookup yields CDR1 KGHDR and CDR2 SFDVKD. V lost 4 bases and J 8 bases, leaving 23 bases between the germline ends.

This clone appeared a single time. The chain links TRBV5-8 to TRBJ2-5; D ambiguous. The germline V gene encodes CDR1 SGHTS and CDR2 YDEGEE. This CDR3 region has 14 residues. V shed 1 base and J shed 5 bases, with 12 bases lying between them. DNA of the CDR3: TGTGCCAGCAGCTTGACGTCTTCTCGGGAGACCCAGTACTTC. It yields the protein CASSLTSSRETQYF.

The J gene is TRBJ2-2, the V gene TRBV5-1; 11 nucleotides align to TRBD1. This CDR3 comprises 15 residues. J gave up 4 bases and V 4 bases, and 3 bases lay outside the gene matches. CDR1 and CDR2 (germline): SGHRS, YFSETQ. In DNA, the CDR3 is TGCGCCAGCAGCAAGGGACAGGGGGGCACCGGGGAGCTGTTTTTT. It specifies CASSKGQGGTGELFF.

The V call is TRBV11-2, the J call TRBJ1-3, with D maybe TRBD1 (5 bases). The germline CDR1 and CDR2 sequences are SGHAT and FQNNGV. With 5 bases removed from V and 2 bases from J, the gap between germline ends came to 13 bases. The CDR3 extends over 15 amino acids. CDR3 DNA sequence: TGTGCCAGCAGCCCGATCCGACAGCCTGGAAACACCATATATTTT. Residues: CASSPIRQPGNTIYF.